This TCR beta chain was captured in a study of blood T cell repertoires in COVID-19. Study as a whole: Samples representing acute and convalescent COVID-19 were sourced from the United States, Italy and Spain. The analysed material was cDNA or gDNA that came from T cells, B-cell-depleted T cells, or PBMCs.

Germline V CDR1 and CDR2: ENHRY, SYGVKD. The germline V and J ends were trimmed by 7 bases and 6 bases, with 7 bases remaining between them. There are 12 residues in the CDR3. In the original processing: For nucleated cells, counts were estimated from reference gene primer amplification. The protocol was immunoSEQ multiplex PCR, while the TCRdb copy is restricted to in-frame clones and leaves out a portion. V and J calls and clone size come straight from that table; D and trimming were deduced from the DNA. The profile covers about 170,000 clones, with just under 85% appearing a single time and approximately 21% taken by the ten largest.

The sequence was obtained from a woman older than 75 with acute or convalescent COVID-19. The sequenced sample consisted of peripheral blood. The V and J genes are TRBV10-3 and TRBJ1-6, with D possibly TRBD1 on 6 matching bases. CDR3 loop: CAITQGNSPLHF. The CDR3 DNA follows: TGTGCCATCACACAGGGTAATTCACCCCTCCACTTT.